This T cell receptor beta chain was captured in a study of T cells expressing NK-cell markers. General study results and limits: Whether expanded NKG2C+ T cell clones were HCMV specific stayed uncertain. One observes that, in a handful of donors, these clonotypes were also the leading ones within the CD3+CD56-NKG2C+ fraction.

CDR1 and CDR2 (germline): MDHEN, SYDVKM. The CDR3 is made up of 12 amino acids. One entry per CDR3 protein, without DNA, is what TCRdb gives after re-calling the 5' RACE reads. The specimen's table records fewer than 400,000 distinct CDR3 sequences. Worth noting for this clonotype: The antigen is not known.

This rearrangement joins TRBV28 to TRBJ2-1; TCRdb reports TRBD1, a call that lacks DNA to check it against. The sequenced sample was blood T cells: a sorted CD56 or NKG2C T cell subset, CD4+ or CD8+ T cells, or bulk PBMC T cells (not recorded which). This TCR derives from a man aged 18-69 years in good health. The CDR3 region is CASGLAYNEQFF.